This TCR beta chain was found in a study of T cells expressing NK-cell markers. The overall study: In the group of eight sequenced donors, seven were HCMV-seropositive and one was seronegative. Overall study results and limits: The contribution of dominant NKG2C+ clonotypes to CD8+ T cells in roughly six donors was roughly 1.0-7.5%.

The CDR3 spans 14 residues. A word on this clonotype: The antigen remains undetermined.

5'RACE template switching built TCR beta cDNA with unique molecular identifiers. TCRdb reprocessed the 5' RACE reads and stores each CDR3 protein as one record, lacking DNA. This sample carries about 430,000 distinct CDR3 sequences, with more than 1.4% going to the ten biggest clones. Material: blood T cells: a sorted CD56 or NKG2C T cell subset, CD4+ or CD8+ T cells, or bulk PBMC T cells (not recorded which). The V and J genes are TRBV12-3 or TRBV12-4 and TRBJ1-6; no DNA is available, so the TRBD1 call from TCRdb remains unchecked. This clonotype was sampled from a woman aged 45-65 years in good health. CDR3 in amino acids: CASRPQGARSPLHF.